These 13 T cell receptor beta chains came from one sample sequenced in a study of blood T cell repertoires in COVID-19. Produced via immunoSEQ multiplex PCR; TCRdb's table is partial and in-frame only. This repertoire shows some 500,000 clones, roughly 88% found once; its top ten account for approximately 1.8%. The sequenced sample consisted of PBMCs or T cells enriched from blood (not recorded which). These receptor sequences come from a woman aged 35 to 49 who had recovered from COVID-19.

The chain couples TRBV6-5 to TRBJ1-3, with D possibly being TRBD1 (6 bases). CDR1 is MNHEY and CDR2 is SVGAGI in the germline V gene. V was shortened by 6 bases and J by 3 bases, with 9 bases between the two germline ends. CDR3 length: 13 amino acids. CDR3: CASSRGIGNTIYF. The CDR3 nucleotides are TGTGCCAGCAGCAGGGGTATTGGAAACACCATATATTTT.

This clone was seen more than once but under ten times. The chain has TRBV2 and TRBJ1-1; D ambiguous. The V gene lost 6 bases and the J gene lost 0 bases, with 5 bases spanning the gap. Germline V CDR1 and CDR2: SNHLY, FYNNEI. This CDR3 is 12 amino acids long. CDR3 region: CASSRLNTEAFF. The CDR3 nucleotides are TGTGCCAGCAGCAGGTTGAACACTGAAGCTTTCTTT.

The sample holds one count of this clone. The CDR3 region has the DNA TGTGCCAGTAAGACAGGGGCTCCCGCCGAGCAGTACTTC. Protein product: CASKTGAPAEQYF. The chain carries TRBV2 and TRBJ2-7; 8 positions match TRBD1. J lost 6 bases, V lost 9 bases, and 10 bases had no gene match. Germline V gives CDR1 SNHLY, CDR2 FYNNEI. This CDR3 is 13 amino acids long.

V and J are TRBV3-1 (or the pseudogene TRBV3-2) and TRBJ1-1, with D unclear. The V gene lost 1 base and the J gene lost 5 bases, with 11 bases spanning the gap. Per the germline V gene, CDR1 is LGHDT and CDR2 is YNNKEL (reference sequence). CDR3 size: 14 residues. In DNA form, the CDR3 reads TGTGCCAGCAGCCAAGGAGGAATTGGGACTGAAGCTTTCTTT. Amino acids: CASSQGGIGTEAFF.

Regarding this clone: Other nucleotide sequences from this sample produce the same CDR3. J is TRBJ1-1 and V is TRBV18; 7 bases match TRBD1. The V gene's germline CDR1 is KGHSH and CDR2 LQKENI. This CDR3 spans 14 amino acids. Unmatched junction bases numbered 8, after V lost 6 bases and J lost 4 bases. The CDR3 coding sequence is TGTGCCAGCTCCCACAGGGGACTTGGCACTGAAGCTTTCTTT. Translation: CASSHRGLGTEAFF.

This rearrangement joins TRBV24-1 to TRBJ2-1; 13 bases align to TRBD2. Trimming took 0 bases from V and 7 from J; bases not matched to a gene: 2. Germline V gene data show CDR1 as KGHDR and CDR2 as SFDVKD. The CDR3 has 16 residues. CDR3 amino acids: CATSDLRTSGSNEQFF. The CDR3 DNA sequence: TGTGCCACCAGTGATTTGAGGACTAGCGGGAGTAATGAGCAGTTCTTC.

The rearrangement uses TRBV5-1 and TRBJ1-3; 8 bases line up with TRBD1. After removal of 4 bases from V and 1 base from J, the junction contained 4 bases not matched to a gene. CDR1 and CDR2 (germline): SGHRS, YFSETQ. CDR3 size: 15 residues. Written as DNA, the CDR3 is TGCGCCAGCAGCCGGACAGGGCCGTCTGGAAACACCATATATTTT. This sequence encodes CASSRTGPSGNTIYF.

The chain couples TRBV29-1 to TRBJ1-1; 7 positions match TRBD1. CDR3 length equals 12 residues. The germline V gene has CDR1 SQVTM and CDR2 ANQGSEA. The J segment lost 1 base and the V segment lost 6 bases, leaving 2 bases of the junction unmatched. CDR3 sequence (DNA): TGCAGCGTGACAGGGCAGAACACTGAAGCTTTCTTT. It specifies CSVTGQNTEAFF.

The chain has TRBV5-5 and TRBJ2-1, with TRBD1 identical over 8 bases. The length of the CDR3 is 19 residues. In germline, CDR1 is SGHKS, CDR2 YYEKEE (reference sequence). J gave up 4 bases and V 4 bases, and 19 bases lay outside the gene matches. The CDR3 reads CASSHLKPRDRTLYNEQFF. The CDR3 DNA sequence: TGTGCCAGCAGCCATCTCAAACCCCGGGACAGGACCCTTTACAATGAGCAGTTCTTC.

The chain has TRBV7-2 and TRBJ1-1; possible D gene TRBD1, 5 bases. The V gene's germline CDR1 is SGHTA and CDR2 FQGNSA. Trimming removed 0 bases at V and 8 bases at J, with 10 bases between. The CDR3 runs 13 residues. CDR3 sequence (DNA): TGTGCCAGCAGCTTAGCCTTGGAGGGGGAAGCTTTCTTT. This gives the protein CASSLALEGEAFF.

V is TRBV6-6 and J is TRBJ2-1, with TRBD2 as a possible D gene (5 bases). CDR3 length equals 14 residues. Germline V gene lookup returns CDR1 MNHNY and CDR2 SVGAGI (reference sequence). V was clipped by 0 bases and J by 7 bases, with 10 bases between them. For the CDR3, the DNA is TGTGCCAGCAGTTACTCAGGGCGGGTAAATGAGCAGTTCTTC. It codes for CASSYSGRVNEQFF.

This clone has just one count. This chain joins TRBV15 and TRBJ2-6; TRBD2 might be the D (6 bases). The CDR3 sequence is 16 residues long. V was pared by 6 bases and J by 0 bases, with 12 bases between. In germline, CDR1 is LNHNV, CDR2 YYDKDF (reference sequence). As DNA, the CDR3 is TGTGCCACCAGGCGGGGTGGGGGCTCTGGGGCCAACGTCCTGACTTTC. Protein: CATRRGGGSGANVLTF.

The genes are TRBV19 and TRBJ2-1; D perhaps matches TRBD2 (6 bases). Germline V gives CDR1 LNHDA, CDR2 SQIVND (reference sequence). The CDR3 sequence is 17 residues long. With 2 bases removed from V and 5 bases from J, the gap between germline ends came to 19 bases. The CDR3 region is CASSILDGRGFNNEQFF. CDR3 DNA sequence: TGTGCCAGTAGTATATTGGATGGGCGGGGATTCAACAATGAGCAGTTCTTC.